This TCR beta chain was obtained from a study of T cells after yellow fever vaccination. The CDR3 is made up of 15 amino acids. Trimming shortened V by 4 bases and J by 5 bases, and 16 bases separated the two germline ends. Germline CDR1 KGHDR, CDR2 SFDVKD. Making TCR cDNA involved 5'RACE template switching, which added UMIs and a universal primer site. Each CDR3 protein is one row after TCRdb ran MiXCR on the 5' RACE reads. The repertoire has some 320,000 distinct CDR3 sequences, over 4% of them found once; the top ten carry about 26%. The sample was PBMCs, taken 5 days after the yellow fever booster vaccination. The origin of this receptor is a young man who received the YFV17D yellow fever vaccine. V gene TRBV24-1 combines with J gene TRBJ2-5; D possibly matches TRBD1 or TRBD2 (5 bases each). The DNA for the CDR3 is TGTGCCACCAGTGAGTCCCGGGGCCATGAGGAGACCCAGTACTTC. Its protein is CATSESRGHEETQYF.